These 30 T cell receptor beta chains were all obtained from the same sample, sequenced in a study of cytomegalovirus exposure and HLA in healthy donors. Amplification used 60 Vbeta primers and 13 Jbeta primers. The assay was immunoSEQ multiplex PCR, and TCRdb's table has in-frame clones only and misses some. The table records 150,000 to 200,000 clones, about 84% of them present only once. The sequencing sample was made of PBMCs. These receptors all stem from a man between 50 and 59 years old in good health and CMV-seronegative.

The chain carries TRBV6-1 and TRBJ1-2, with D tentatively TRBD1 (6 bases). There are 14 residues in the CDR3. The germline V gene has CDR1 MNHNS and CDR2 SASEGT. V gave up 7 bases and J gave up 6 bases, with 18 bases separating them. The CDR3 protein is CASMLGGPTDGYTF. The CDR3 DNA follows: TGTGCCAGCATGTTAGGGGGACCTACCGATGGCTACACCTTC.

The sample holds a few counts of this clone. This rearrangement joins TRBV4-3 to TRBJ1-3; 9 nucleotides agree with TRBD1. The CDR3 sequence is 16 residues long. V trimming: 2 bases; J trimming: 4 bases; junction bases outside the gene matches: 6. CDR1 is LGHNA and CDR2 is YSLEER in the germline V gene. As DNA, the CDR3 is TGCGCCAGCAGCCAACTTGGACAGGGGATCGGAAACACCATATATTTT. As protein: CASSQLGQGIGNTIYF.

The chain carries TRBV4-1 and TRBJ2-3, with D unclear. Looked up from germline, CDR1 is MGHRA and CDR2 is YSYEKL. The V and J ends lost 5 bases and 2 bases respectively, with 8 bases between them. The CDR3 contains 13 residues. The CDR3 loop is CASSYGPTDTQYF. The CDR3 DNA is TGCGCCAGCAGCTATGGGCCCACAGATACGCAGTATTTT.

The V call is TRBV7-2, the J call TRBJ2-1, with TRBD1 matching over 12 bases. Germline V gives CDR1 SGHTA, CDR2 FQGNSA. V dropped 4 bases and J dropped 13; count of bases not matched to a gene: 8. The CDR3 runs 14 residues. Here the CDR3 DNA reads TGTGCCAGCAGCTGGAGGGACAGGGGGCGCACTCAGTTCTTC. Amino acids: CASSWRDRGRTQFF. The full variable domain, rest sourced from reference TRBV7-2 and TRBJ2-1, is GAGVSQSPSNKVTEKGKDVELRCDPISGHTALYWYRQSLGQGLEFLIYFQGNSAPDKSGLPSDRFSAERTGGSVSTLTIQRTQQEDSAVYLCASSWRDRGRTQFFGPGTRLTVL.

This clone was picked up a small number of times. The chain uses TRBV7-2 and TRBJ2-3, with D unclear. Trimming took 5 bases from V and 2 from J, leaving 5 bases between them. CDR3 length: 12 residues. The germline CDR1 and CDR2 sequences are SGHTA and FQGNSA. CDR3: CASSLYTDTQYF. The CDR3 nucleotides are TGTGCCAGCAGCCTATACACAGATACGCAGTATTTT.

The chain combines TRBV11-2 with TRBJ1-5, with unresolved D. Trimming pared 1 base from V and 3 bases from J, leaving 7 bases between. The germline CDR1 and CDR2 sequences are SGHAT and FQNNGV. The CDR3 sequence is 14 residues long. The chain's CDR3 is CASSLGGNNQPQHF. CDR3 bases: TGTGCCAGCAGCTTAGGAGGGAACAATCAGCCCCAGCATTTT.

V is TRBV10-1 and J is TRBJ2-7, with 8 bases lining up with TRBD1. V lost 2 bases and J lost 6; bases outside the gene matches: 6. The CDR3 has 14 residues. From germline, CDR1 is WNHNN and CDR2 SYGVQD (reference sequence). The CDR3 here is CASSERQGTAEQYF. In DNA form, the CDR3 reads TGCGCCAGCAGTGAGCGACAGGGGACCGCCGAGCAGTACTTC.

V is TRBV10-3 and J is TRBJ1-5; D is unresolved. Germline CDR1 reads ENHRY; CDR2 reads SYGVKD. The length of the CDR3 is 13 residues. V was clipped by 5 bases and J by 5 bases, with 10 bases between them. CDR3 sequence reads: CAISTESDQPQHF. The DNA for the CDR3 is TGTGCCATCAGTACGGAGTCGGATCAGCCCCAGCATTTT.

J is TRBJ1-2 and V is TRBV7-2, with 8 bases that match TRBD1. Germline V gene data show CDR1 as SGHTA and CDR2 as FQGNSA. The CDR3 is 15 residues long. V lost 4 bases and J lost 6; bases outside the gene matches: 10. CDR3 DNA sequence: TGTGCCAGCAGCTGGAGGACAGGGAGCGGAGATGGCTACACCTTC. Its translation: CASSWRTGSGDGYTF.

This chain links TRBV4-1 with TRBJ1-6; 8 nucleotides line up with TRBD1. CDR3 length: 16 residues. J gave up 7 bases and V 3 bases, and 8 bases lay outside the gene matches. Germline V gives CDR1 MGHRA, CDR2 YSYEKL. CDR3 sequence (DNA): TGCGCCAGCAGCCAGATCGACAGGGGTAGGAATTCACCCCTCCACTTT. Protein sequence: CASSQIDRGRNSPLHF.

The chain employs TRBV19 and TRBJ1-5; 10 bases are a match to TRBD1. CDR1 is LNHDA and CDR2 is SQIVND in the germline V gene (reference sequence). CDR3 length: 16 residues. Trimming cost V 9 bases and J 11 bases; bases outside gene matches: 19. For the CDR3, the DNA is TGTGCCAGCTCTACCCCCGGGACAGGGGCCCCTATGACCCAGCATTTT. It translates to CASSTPGTGAPMTQHF.

The gene calls are TRBV30 and TRBJ1-2, with unresolved D. Germline V lookup: CDR1 GTSNPN, CDR2 SVGIG (reference sequence). The length of the CDR3 is 11 residues. Between the trimmed V and J ends, which lost 2 bases and 5 bases, there was a span of 6 bases. DNA of the CDR3: TGTGCCTGGAGTTCTCAGTATGGCTACACCTTC. Translating gives CAWSSQYGYTF.

The rearrangement uses TRBV7-2 and TRBJ2-1; TRBD2 matches 10 bases. V gave up 5 bases and J gave up 4 bases; unmatched junction bases: 8. The CDR3 is made up of 16 amino acids. Germline V lookup: CDR1 SGHTA, CDR2 FQGNSA. This CDR3 reads CASSDPGLAFYNEQFF. The CDR3 DNA sequence: TGTGCCAGCAGCGACCCGGGACTAGCGTTTTACAATGAGCAGTTCTTC.

This rearrangement joins TRBV29-1 to TRBJ1-2; D is unresolved. Germline V gene data show CDR1 as SQVTM and CDR2 as ANQGSEA. Trimming took off 5 bases at V and 4 bases at J, with 11 bases between the two ends. The CDR3 loop spans 12 amino acids. This CDR3 reads CSVFRQSYGYTF. For the CDR3, the DNA is TGCAGCGTTTTCAGGCAGAGCTATGGCTACACCTTC. The full variable domain, its missing parts supplied by reference TRBV29-1 and TRBJ1-2, is SAVISQKPSRDICQRGTSLTIQCQVDSQVTMMFWYRQQPGQSLTLIATANQGSEATYESGFVIDKFPISRPNLTFSTLTVSNMSPEDSSIYLCSVFRQSYGYTFGSGTRLTVV.

The rearrangement joins TRBV6-5 to TRBJ1-2; D possibly corresponds to TRBD1 (6 bases). V gave up 2 bases and J gave up 7 bases, with 14 bases separating them. The CDR3 has 14 amino acids. Germline CDR1 and CDR2: MNHEY and SVGAGI. As DNA, the CDR3 is TGTGCCAGCAGTTACGGGGGGGGCCTCTCTGGCTACACCTTC. It specifies CASSYGGGLSGYTF.

The chain links TRBV30 to TRBJ1-5; maybe TRBD1 (5 bases). This CDR3 comprises 13 residues. Trimming shortened V by 2 bases and J by 9 bases, and 14 bases separated the two germline ends. Germline loops: CDR1 GTSNPN, CDR2 SVGIG (reference sequence). CDR3 loop: CAWSPGGTMPQHF. The CDR3 DNA sequence: TGTGCCTGGAGTCCGGGGGGGACCATGCCCCAGCATTTT.

A few counts support this clone. J is TRBJ2-3 and V is TRBV7-9, with 7 bases lining up with TRBD2. This CDR3 has 16 residues. The V gene's germline CDR1 is SEHNR and CDR2 FQNEAQ (reference sequence). V lost 8 bases to trimming and J lost 3 bases; unmatched junction nucleotides: 14. This CDR3 reads CASQRIRGDRTDTQYF. CDR3 DNA: TGTGCCAGCCAAAGGATACGGGGGGACCGTACAGATACGCAGTATTTT.

The rearrangement uses TRBV7-9 and TRBJ1-2; 7 nucleotides agree with TRBD1. After removal of 5 bases from V and 7 bases from J, the junction contained 4 bases not matched to a gene. Germline loops: CDR1 SEHNR, CDR2 FQNEAQ (reference sequence). The length of the CDR3 is 12 residues. The CDR3 spells CASSPGQIGYTF. The CDR3 DNA is TGTGCCAGCAGCCCGGGACAGATTGGCTACACCTTC.

This sequence joins TRBV19 and TRBJ1-2, with a tentative D call TRBD1 (5 bases). V was shortened by 3 bases and J by 4 bases, with 12 bases between the two germline ends. The CDR3 loop spans 14 amino acids. Germline CDR1 and CDR2: LNHDA and SQIVND (reference sequence). The CDR3 sequence is CASSMAGISYGYTF. CDR3 bases: TGTGCCAGTAGTATGGCAGGGATATCCTATGGCTACACCTTC.

This rearrangement joins TRBV18 to TRBJ2-7; perhaps TRBD1 as D (6 bases). The CDR3 loop spans 13 amino acids. Trimming removed 6 bases from V and 0 bases from J, with 9 bases in between. CDR1 and CDR2 from the germline V gene are KGHSH and LQKENI. The CDR3 DNA follows: TGTGCCAGCTCCGACAGGAGCTCCTACGAGCAGTACTTC. Amino acid sequence: CASSDRSSYEQYF.

A remark on this clone: The same CDR3 also results from other DNA sequences found in this sample. V usage is TRBV9 and J usage is TRBJ1-6, with TRBD1 identical over 7 bases. CDR1 is SGDLS, CDR2 YYNGEE, per germline. The CDR3 covers 14 residues. With V trimmed by 9 bases and J by 6 bases, 9 bases remained unmatched. The CDR3 spells CATSRQGSNSPLHF. In DNA form, the CDR3 reads TGTGCCACCTCGCGACAGGGAAGTAATTCACCCCTCCACTTT.

This clone was seen just once. This chain joins TRBV6-5 and TRBJ1-6, with no clear D. V lost 6 bases to trimming and J lost 6 bases, with 9 bases between them. There are 13 residues in the CDR3. Germline loops: CDR1 MNHEY, CDR2 SVGAGI. CDR3 nucleotides: TGTGCCAGCAGGGGCAGAATTAATTCACCCCTCCACTTT. Translating it yields CASRGRINSPLHF.

This chain uses TRBV18 with TRBJ2-4; 11 bases agree with TRBD2. V lost 6 bases, J lost 5 bases, and 9 bases stayed unmatched. CDR1 and CDR2 (germline): KGHSH, LQKENI. The CDR3 length is 16 residues. Written as DNA, the CDR3 is TGTGCCAGCTCCCAAGTAGCGGGGGGGCCTGAAAACATTCAGTACTTC. Amino acid sequence: CASSQVAGGPENIQYF. The full variable domain, its missing parts supplied by reference TRBV18 and TRBJ2-4, is NAGVMQNPRHLVRRRGQEARLRCSPMKGHSHVYWYRQLPEEGLKFMVYLQKENIIDESGMPKERFSAEFPKEGPSILRIQQVVRGDSAAYFCASSQVAGGPENIQYFGAGTRLSVL.

The chain has TRBV19 and TRBJ1-4; TRBD1 is a possible D gene (5 bases). The V and J ends lost 3 bases and 8 bases respectively, with 10 bases between them. This CDR3 contains 13 residues. CDR1 is LNHDA, CDR2 SQIVND, per germline (reference sequence). The CDR3 nucleotides are TGTGCCAGTAGTATGGGGCCCAGAGAAAAACTGTTTTTT. Amino acid sequence: CASSMGPREKLFF.

Turning to this clone: Sequence at one end of the junction differs from germline and may be a read error. The rearrangement uses TRBV7-9 and TRBJ2-3; 9 positions agree with TRBD2. The germline CDR1 and CDR2 sequences are SEHNR and FQNEAQ (reference sequence). The CDR3 has 16 amino acids. This chain's CDR3 is CSSSLTGGGGTDTQYF. CDR3 in DNA: TGTTCCAGCAGCTTAACTGGCGGGGGGGGCACAGATACGCAGTATTTT.

The rearrangement links TRBV9 to TRBJ1-3; D is unresolved. V lost 0 bases to trimming and J lost 3 bases, with 10 bases between them. This CDR3 contains 15 residues. Germline V gene sequence: CDR1 SGDLS, CDR2 YYNGEE. CDR3 DNA: TGTGCCAGCAGCGTAGGTGGAGGGAATGGAAACACCATATATTTT. Its protein product is CASSVGGGNGNTIYF. The variable domain in full, with the rest retrieved from reference TRBV9 and TRBJ1-3, is DSGVTQTPKHLITATGQRVTLRCSPRSGDLSVYWYQQSLDQGLQFLIQYYNGEERAKGNILERFSAQQFPDLHSELNLSSLELGDSALYFCASSVGGGNGNTIYFGEGSWLTVV.

This chain connects TRBV27 to TRBJ2-7, with TRBD1 matching over 8 bases. Losses at the gene ends were 4 bases for V and 0 bases for J; bases not matched to a gene: 8. This CDR3 is 16 amino acids long. CDR1 and CDR2 (germline): MNHEY, SMNVEV (reference sequence). The CDR3, as DNA: TGTGCCAGCAGTTCCACTTGGACAGGGTACTCCTACGAGCAGTACTTC. Translation: CASSSTWTGYSYEQYF.

With regard to this clone: Germline is not matched at one junction end, which may reflect a read error. The chain links TRBV5-6 to TRBJ1-6; weak D call: TRBD1 (5 bases). CDR3 length: 9 amino acids. Per the germline V gene, CDR1 is SGHDT and CDR2 is YYEEEE. CDR3 DNA: TGTGCCAGCAGCTCGGGCAGGGCGTTT. Translating it yields CASSSGRAF. Supplemented by reference TRBV5-6 and TRBJ1-6, the full variable domain reads DAGVTQSPTHLIKTRGQQVTLRCSPKSGHDTVSWYQQALGQGPQFIFQYYEEEERQRGNFPDRFSGHQFPNYSSELNVNALLLGDSALYLCASSSGRAFGNGTRLTVT.

This rearrangement joins TRBV6-1 to TRBJ1-2; D is ambiguous. The CDR3 extends over 14 amino acids. Trimming stripped 1 base from V and 4 bases from J, with 10 bases between. Germline CDR1 MNHNS, CDR2 SASEGT. CDR3 DNA: TGTGCCAGCAGTGAAGGCTGGGCGAGCTATGGCTACACCTTC. Encoded protein: CASSEGWASYGYTF.

V gene TRBV19 combines with J gene TRBJ1-1; the match to TRBD1 covers 7 bases. The CDR3 consists of 16 residues. The ends lost 7 bases at V and 1 base at J; junction bases unmatched: 12. Germline V gene lookup returns CDR1 LNHDA and CDR2 SQIVND (reference sequence). In DNA form, the CDR3 reads TGTGCCAGTACGTTCTGGTGGGACAGAAAGAACACTGAAGCTTTCTTT. Translating it yields CASTFWWDRKNTEAFF.